The 27 T cell receptor beta chains given below trace back to one sample, sequenced in a study of T-cell memory formation after mild COVID-19. TCRdb reprocessed the 5' RACE reads via MiXCR and lists one record per CDR3 protein. The sample records around 430,000 distinct CDR3 sequences, about 15% being singletons. The sample taken for sequencing was PBMCs or a T cell subset sorted from them (not recorded which). The receptor set was obtained from a man in his late teens or twenties who had mild COVID-19 (a few samples of this study predate the infection). Cell type and time point are not known.

The J gene is TRBJ1-2, the V gene TRBV7-9; TRBD1 is a possible D gene (5 bases). Germline assignment: CDR1 SEHNR and CDR2 FQNEAQ (reference sequence). V was cut by 3 bases and J by 0 bases, with 14 bases left in between. There are 16 residues in the CDR3. The CDR3 protein is CASSFPGPRTNYGYTF. The DNA for the CDR3 is TGTGCCAGCAGCTTCCCGGGACCGCGAACTAACTATGGCTACACCTTC.

The rearrangement uses TRBV6-2 or TRBV6-3 and TRBJ1-1; D perhaps matches TRBD1 (5 bases). V was trimmed by 9 bases and J by 6 bases, leaving 23 bases between them. The germline V gene has CDR1 MNHEY and CDR2 SVGEGT. CDR3 length: 15 residues. The CDR3 loop reads CASWNPAAGTAEAFF. The DNA of the CDR3 is TGTGCCAGTTGGAACCCCGCGGCAGGGACCGCTGAAGCTTTCTTT.

V is TRBV7-4 and J is TRBJ1-2; D is perhaps TRBD1 (6 bases). The CDR3 has 15 amino acids. Trimming stripped 5 bases from V and 4 bases from J, with 17 bases between. In germline, CDR1 is SGHVT, CDR2 SQSDAQ. CDR3 in amino acids: CASSPPLGGLYGYTF. The DNA for the CDR3 is TGTGCCAGCAGCCCGCCCCTTGGGGGGCTCTATGGCTACACCTTC.

This clonotype was counted ten times or more. The V gene is TRBV4-1, the J gene TRBJ2-3; 9 bases match TRBD2. Losses at the gene ends were 0 bases for V and 1 base for J; bases not matched to a gene: 5. There are 17 residues in the CDR3. The germline CDR1 and CDR2 sequences are MGHRA and YSYEKL. The CDR3 DNA reads as TGCGCCAGCAGCCAAGAATGGGCTAGCGGGGGCACAGATACGCAGTATTTT. Protein: CASSQEWASGGTDTQYF.

The chain couples TRBV6-6 to TRBJ1-6, with 7 bases aligning to TRBD1. Germline lookup yields CDR1 MNHNY and CDR2 SVGAGI (reference sequence). Trimming removed 7 bases from V and 5 bases from J; junction bases left unmatched: 8. CDR3 length equals 15 residues. The CDR3 protein is CASIQGDTHNSPLHF. The DNA for the CDR3 is TGTGCCAGCATCCAGGGGGACACGCATAATTCACCCCTCCACTTT.

The chain's CDR3 is CSAPSAENYNEQFF. CDR3 nucleotide sequence: TGCAGTGCCCCCTCCGCAGAGAACTACAATGAGCAGTTCTTC. The chain employs TRBV20-1 and TRBJ2-1; D remains ambiguous. Germline V gene sequence: CDR1 DFQATT, CDR2 SNEGSKA (reference sequence). CDR3 length: 14 residues. V dropped 6 bases and J dropped 3 bases, with 15 bases sitting between them.

This clonotype was counted between two and nine times. This sequence joins TRBV2 and TRBJ1-5; unclear D gene. Trimming removed 5 bases at V and 0 bases at J, with 8 bases between. This CDR3 has 14 residues. Germline assignment: CDR1 SNHLY and CDR2 FYNNEI. CDR3 region: CASSLAASNQPQHF. The CDR3 nucleotides are TGTGCCAGCAGTTTGGCAGCTAGCAATCAGCCCCAGCATTTT. Full variable domain (rest looked up from reference TRBV2 and TRBJ1-5): EPEVTQTPSHQVTQMGQEVILRCVPISNHLYFYWYRQILGQKVEFLVSFYNNEISEKSEIFDDQFSVERPDGSNFTLKIRSTKLEDSAMYFCASSLAASNQPQHFGDGTRLSIL.

The chain combines TRBV6-5 with TRBJ1-1, with 8 positions matching TRBD1. The V and J ends lost 5 bases and 6 bases, in that order; junction bases with no gene match: 8. Germline CDR1 is MNHEY and CDR2 is SVGAGI. The CDR3 consists of 14 residues. This chain's CDR3 is CASSPRGPTPEAFF. For the CDR3, the DNA is TGTGCCAGCAGTCCCAGGGGGCCGACCCCTGAAGCTTTCTTT.

This clonotype occurred a few times. The gene calls are TRBV28 and TRBJ2-7, with TRBD1 matching 9 bases. Germline lookup yields CDR1 MDHEN and CDR2 SYDVKM. The V gene end was trimmed by 5 bases and the J gene end by 7 bases; junction bases not matched to a gene: 6. The CDR3 length is 13 residues. The CDR3: CASSTGDREEQYV. The DNA of the CDR3 is TGTGCCAGCAGTACCGGGGACAGGGAGGAGCAGTACGTC.

The chain uses TRBV10-2 and TRBJ1-2, with TRBD1 matching 9 bases. V dropped 6 bases and J dropped 4; count of bases not matched to a gene: 12. The germline gives CDR1 WSHSY, CDR2 SAAADI. There are 16 residues in the CDR3. CDR3 loop: CASRTWTGERGYGYTF. CDR3 DNA: TGCGCCAGCAGGACCTGGACAGGGGAGAGGGGCTATGGCTACACCTTC.

This clonotype was recorded many times. V gene TRBV7-9 combines with J gene TRBJ2-7, with a possible D match to TRBD2 (6 bases). The ends were cut back, 5 bases at V and 4 bases at J, with 12 bases in the middle. Germline CDR1 is SEHNR and CDR2 is FQNEAQ (reference sequence). The CDR3 contains 13 residues. The CDR3 spells CASSPDRGYEQYF. CDR3 DNA: TGTGCCAGCAGCCCAGACCGGGGGTACGAGCAGTACTTC.

The CDR3 is CASNRVTDTQYF. Here the CDR3 DNA reads TGTGCCTCCAACAGGGTTACAGATACGCAGTATTTT. The chain employs TRBV7-2 and TRBJ2-3; D is possibly TRBD1 (6 bases). Germline CDR1 reads SGHTA; CDR2 reads FQGNSA. V was cut by 11 bases and J by 3 bases, with 12 bases left in between. This CDR3 has 12 residues.

The sample holds a few counts of this clonotype. The chain has TRBV6-5 and TRBJ1-1; D is ambiguous. The CDR3 consists of 12 residues. V was cut by 5 bases and J by 0 bases, with 4 bases left in between. Germline CDR1 MNHEY, CDR2 SVGAGI. Here the CDR3 reads CASSAMNTEAFF. In nucleotides, the CDR3 is TGTGCCAGCAGTGCCATGAACACTGAAGCTTTCTTT.

This clonotype has more than one count but fewer than ten. The chain carries TRBV7-2 and TRBJ1-2; 8 nucleotides line up with TRBD1. CDR3 length: 15 amino acids. Germline assignment: CDR1 SGHTA and CDR2 FQGNSA. V lost 0 bases, J lost 4 bases, and 4 bases stayed unmatched. As DNA, the CDR3 is TGTGCCAGCAGCTTAGCACCAACAGGGGGCTATGGCTACACCTTC. Translated, it gives CASSLAPTGGYGYTF. Complete variable domain (other parts from reference TRBV7-2 and TRBJ1-2): GAGVSQSPSNKVTEKGKDVELRCDPISGHTALYWYRQSLGQGLEFLIYFQGNSAPDKSGLPSDRFSAERTGGSVSTLTIQRTQQEDSAVYLCASSLAPTGGYGYTFGSGTRLTVV.

The V call is TRBV18, the J call TRBJ1-2; D call uncertain. CDR3 size: 14 residues. The V gene's germline CDR1 is KGHSH and CDR2 LQKENI. The V and J ends lost 0 bases and 4 bases respectively, with 9 bases between them. CDR3 sequence (DNA): TGTGCCAGCTCACCACCGGTACCCGCCTATGGCTACACCTTC. Residues: CASSPPVPAYGYTF. Drawing the rest from reference TRBV18 and TRBJ1-2, the complete variable domain is NAGVMQNPRHLVRRRGQEARLRCSPMKGHSHVYWYRQLPEEGLKFMVYLQKENIIDESGMPKERFSAEFPKEGPSILRIQQVVRGDSAAYFCASSPPVPAYGYTFGSGTRLTVV.

This clonotype was counted only a few times. This chain connects TRBV15 to TRBJ2-7, with 12 bases fitting TRBD1. The CDR3 extends over 16 amino acids. The V and J ends lost 2 bases and 4 bases, in that order; junction bases with no gene match: 6. Germline assignment: CDR1 LNHNV and CDR2 YYDKDF (reference sequence). CDR3: CATSRWGQGARYEQYV. CDR3 nucleotide sequence: TGTGCCACCAGCAGATGGGGACAGGGGGCGCGGTACGAGCAGTACGTC.

In its sample, this clonotype was seen a few times. The DNA of the CDR3 is TGTGCCTGGGAAGACAGGTACAATGAGCAGTTCTTC. Its protein product is CAWEDRYNEQFF. J is TRBJ2-1 and V is TRBV30, with D perhaps TRBD1 (6 bases). The CDR3 loop spans 12 amino acids. The V gene's germline CDR1 is GTSNPN and CDR2 SVGIG (reference sequence). Trimming took off 5 bases at V and 4 bases at J, with 9 bases between the two ends.

The chain carries TRBV3-1 and TRBJ1-5; D gene uncertain. The germline V gene encodes CDR1 LGHDT and CDR2 YNNKEL (reference sequence). Trimming removed 0 bases from V and 5 bases from J, with 14 bases in between. The CDR3 sequence is 16 residues long. In nucleotides, the CDR3 is TGTGCCAGCAGCCAAGATGTCTTAGGCCGAGATCAGCCCCAGCATTTT. The encoded protein is CASSQDVLGRDQPQHF.

The table lists this clonotype with a few counts. In DNA, the CDR3 is TGCGCCAGCAGACCCACCGACAGTTACACCGGGGAGCTGTTTTTT. Protein product: CASRPTDSYTGELFF. This sequence joins TRBV5-1 and TRBJ2-2, with D tentatively TRBD1 (5 bases). The V gene lost 5 bases and the J gene lost 3 bases, with 14 bases spanning the gap. Germline values: CDR1 SGHRS, CDR2 YFSETQ. The CDR3 totals 15 residues.

This clonotype was seen more than once but under ten times. This chain joins TRBV4-1 and TRBJ2-2; a weak D match, TRBD1 (5 bases). The CDR3 length is 15 residues. V lost 1 base and J 3 bases, leaving 9 bases between the germline ends. Per germline, CDR1 MGHRA and CDR2 YSYEKL. The CDR3 DNA follows: TGCGCCAGCAGCCAAGCAGCCAGGGACACCGGGGAGCTGTTTTTT. Its translation is CASSQAARDTGELFF.

This chain connects TRBV10-3 to TRBJ1-5, with 9 bases matching TRBD1. The J segment lost 4 bases and the V segment lost 0 bases, leaving 7 bases of the junction unmatched. CDR3 length: 17 amino acids. Germline V gives CDR1 ENHRY, CDR2 SYGVKD. As DNA, the CDR3 is TGTGCCATCAGTGAGTCGAGTCTCGACAGGGGGAATCAGCCCCAGCATTTT. It translates to CAISESSLDRGNQPQHF.

The chain has TRBV5-4 and TRBJ2-5; 11 positions agree with TRBD2. CDR3 length equals 16 residues. The germline gives CDR1 SGHNT, CDR2 YYREEE (reference sequence). V lost 3 bases and J lost 6; bases outside the gene matches: 10. Written as DNA, the CDR3 is TGTGCCAGCAGCTATACCGAGCTAGCGGGGGGAAAGACCCAGTACTTC. Residues: CASSYTELAGGKTQYF.

The table lists this clonotype with many counts. The chain has TRBV5-1 and TRBJ2-1; D is unclear. Trimming removed 5 bases from V and 7 bases from J, with 7 bases in between. The CDR3 contains 11 residues. CDR1 SGHRS and CDR2 YFSETQ come from the germline V gene. The CDR3 loop is CASRDLNEQFF. In DNA, the CDR3 is TGCGCCAGCAGGGACCTAAATGAGCAGTTCTTC.

This clonotype came up a few times. The CDR3, as DNA: TGTGCCAGCAGTTTCACGCCGACAGGGAATCAGCCCCAGCATTTT. Amino acids: CASSFTPTGNQPQHF. The chain uses TRBV27 and TRBJ1-5; 7 bases agree with TRBD1. Germline CDR1 MNHEY, CDR2 SMNVEV (reference sequence). CDR3 length equals 15 residues. The ends lost 3 bases at V and 4 bases at J; junction bases unmatched: 6.

The sample holds a few counts of this clonotype. The rearrangement links TRBV7-9 to TRBJ2-3, with 7 bases lining up with TRBD1. Unmatched junction bases numbered 4, after V lost 5 bases and J lost 2 bases. The CDR3 has 14 residues. Germline lookup yields CDR1 SEHNR and CDR2 FQNEAQ (reference sequence). Here the CDR3 reads CASSRQGHTDTQYF. Here the CDR3 DNA reads TGTGCCAGCAGCCGACAGGGACACACAGATACGCAGTATTTT.

This clonotype was recorded a few times. The chain is built from TRBV27 and TRBJ2-3, with D tentatively TRBD1 or TRBD2 (5 bases each). V lost 6 bases and J 1 base, leaving 14 bases between the germline ends. Germline V gene data show CDR1 as MNHEY and CDR2 as SMNVEV (reference sequence). This CDR3 has 15 amino acids. The chain's CDR3 is CASRATGTRTDTQYF. The CDR3 bases are TGTGCCAGCAGGGCTACCGGGACGCGCACAGATACGCAGTATTTT.

This clonotype was seen more than once but under ten times. The rearrangement joins TRBV4-3 to TRBJ2-7; TRBD1 or TRBD2 may be the D gene (5 bases each). Germline V gives CDR1 LGHNA, CDR2 YSLEER. The CDR3 has 17 amino acids. With 1 base removed from V and 3 bases from J, the gap between germline ends came to 19 bases. Here the CDR3 DNA reads TGCGCCAGCAGCCAAGGACTATCCGGGACCGGGAACTACGAGCAGTACTTC. Residues: CASSQGLSGTGNYEQYF.